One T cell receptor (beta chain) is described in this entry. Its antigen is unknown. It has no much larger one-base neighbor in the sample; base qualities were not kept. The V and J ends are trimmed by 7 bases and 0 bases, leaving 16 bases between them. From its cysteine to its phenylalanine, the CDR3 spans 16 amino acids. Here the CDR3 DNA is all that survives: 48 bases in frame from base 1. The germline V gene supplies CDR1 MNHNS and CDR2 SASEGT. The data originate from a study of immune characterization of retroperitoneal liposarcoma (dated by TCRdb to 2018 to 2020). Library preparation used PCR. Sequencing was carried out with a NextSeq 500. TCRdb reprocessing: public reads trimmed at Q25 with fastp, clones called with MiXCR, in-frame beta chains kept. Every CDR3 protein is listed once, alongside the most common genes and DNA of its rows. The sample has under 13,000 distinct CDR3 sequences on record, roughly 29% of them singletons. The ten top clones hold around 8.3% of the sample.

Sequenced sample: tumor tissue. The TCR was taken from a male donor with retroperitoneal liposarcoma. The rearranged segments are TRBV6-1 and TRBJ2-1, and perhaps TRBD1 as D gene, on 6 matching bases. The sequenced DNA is TGTGCCAGCAACCGACAGGTCTACAGCTCCTACAATGAGCAGTTCTTC. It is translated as CASNRQVYSSYNEQFF.